The present T cell receptor (beta chain) was sequenced within a study of patients and donors after allogeneic stem cell transplantation. The V gene lost 0 bases and the J gene lost 12 bases, with 15 bases spanning the gap. Germline V CDR1 and CDR2: SQVTM, ANQGSEA. This CDR3 is built from 13 residues. Only one count was recorded for this clonotype. Using its own MiXCR run on the RT-PCR reads, TCRdb lists one record per CDR3 protein. Among roughly 190,000 distinct CDR3 sequences listed, 41% were seen once. Sequences were obtained from blood, either unsorted or a sorted T cell fraction (not recorded which). The TCR comes from a human donor who was either an allogeneic HSCT recipient or a stem cell or donor lymphocyte infusion donor (not recorded which). It is not recorded whose cells these are; they may come from a transplant donor. The chain combines TRBV29-1 with TRBJ1-3; D might be TRBD1 (5 bases). The CDR3 DNA reads TGCAGCGTTGAAGAAGTAAAAGGGGCAGACATATATTTT. It yields the protein CSVEEVKGADIYF.